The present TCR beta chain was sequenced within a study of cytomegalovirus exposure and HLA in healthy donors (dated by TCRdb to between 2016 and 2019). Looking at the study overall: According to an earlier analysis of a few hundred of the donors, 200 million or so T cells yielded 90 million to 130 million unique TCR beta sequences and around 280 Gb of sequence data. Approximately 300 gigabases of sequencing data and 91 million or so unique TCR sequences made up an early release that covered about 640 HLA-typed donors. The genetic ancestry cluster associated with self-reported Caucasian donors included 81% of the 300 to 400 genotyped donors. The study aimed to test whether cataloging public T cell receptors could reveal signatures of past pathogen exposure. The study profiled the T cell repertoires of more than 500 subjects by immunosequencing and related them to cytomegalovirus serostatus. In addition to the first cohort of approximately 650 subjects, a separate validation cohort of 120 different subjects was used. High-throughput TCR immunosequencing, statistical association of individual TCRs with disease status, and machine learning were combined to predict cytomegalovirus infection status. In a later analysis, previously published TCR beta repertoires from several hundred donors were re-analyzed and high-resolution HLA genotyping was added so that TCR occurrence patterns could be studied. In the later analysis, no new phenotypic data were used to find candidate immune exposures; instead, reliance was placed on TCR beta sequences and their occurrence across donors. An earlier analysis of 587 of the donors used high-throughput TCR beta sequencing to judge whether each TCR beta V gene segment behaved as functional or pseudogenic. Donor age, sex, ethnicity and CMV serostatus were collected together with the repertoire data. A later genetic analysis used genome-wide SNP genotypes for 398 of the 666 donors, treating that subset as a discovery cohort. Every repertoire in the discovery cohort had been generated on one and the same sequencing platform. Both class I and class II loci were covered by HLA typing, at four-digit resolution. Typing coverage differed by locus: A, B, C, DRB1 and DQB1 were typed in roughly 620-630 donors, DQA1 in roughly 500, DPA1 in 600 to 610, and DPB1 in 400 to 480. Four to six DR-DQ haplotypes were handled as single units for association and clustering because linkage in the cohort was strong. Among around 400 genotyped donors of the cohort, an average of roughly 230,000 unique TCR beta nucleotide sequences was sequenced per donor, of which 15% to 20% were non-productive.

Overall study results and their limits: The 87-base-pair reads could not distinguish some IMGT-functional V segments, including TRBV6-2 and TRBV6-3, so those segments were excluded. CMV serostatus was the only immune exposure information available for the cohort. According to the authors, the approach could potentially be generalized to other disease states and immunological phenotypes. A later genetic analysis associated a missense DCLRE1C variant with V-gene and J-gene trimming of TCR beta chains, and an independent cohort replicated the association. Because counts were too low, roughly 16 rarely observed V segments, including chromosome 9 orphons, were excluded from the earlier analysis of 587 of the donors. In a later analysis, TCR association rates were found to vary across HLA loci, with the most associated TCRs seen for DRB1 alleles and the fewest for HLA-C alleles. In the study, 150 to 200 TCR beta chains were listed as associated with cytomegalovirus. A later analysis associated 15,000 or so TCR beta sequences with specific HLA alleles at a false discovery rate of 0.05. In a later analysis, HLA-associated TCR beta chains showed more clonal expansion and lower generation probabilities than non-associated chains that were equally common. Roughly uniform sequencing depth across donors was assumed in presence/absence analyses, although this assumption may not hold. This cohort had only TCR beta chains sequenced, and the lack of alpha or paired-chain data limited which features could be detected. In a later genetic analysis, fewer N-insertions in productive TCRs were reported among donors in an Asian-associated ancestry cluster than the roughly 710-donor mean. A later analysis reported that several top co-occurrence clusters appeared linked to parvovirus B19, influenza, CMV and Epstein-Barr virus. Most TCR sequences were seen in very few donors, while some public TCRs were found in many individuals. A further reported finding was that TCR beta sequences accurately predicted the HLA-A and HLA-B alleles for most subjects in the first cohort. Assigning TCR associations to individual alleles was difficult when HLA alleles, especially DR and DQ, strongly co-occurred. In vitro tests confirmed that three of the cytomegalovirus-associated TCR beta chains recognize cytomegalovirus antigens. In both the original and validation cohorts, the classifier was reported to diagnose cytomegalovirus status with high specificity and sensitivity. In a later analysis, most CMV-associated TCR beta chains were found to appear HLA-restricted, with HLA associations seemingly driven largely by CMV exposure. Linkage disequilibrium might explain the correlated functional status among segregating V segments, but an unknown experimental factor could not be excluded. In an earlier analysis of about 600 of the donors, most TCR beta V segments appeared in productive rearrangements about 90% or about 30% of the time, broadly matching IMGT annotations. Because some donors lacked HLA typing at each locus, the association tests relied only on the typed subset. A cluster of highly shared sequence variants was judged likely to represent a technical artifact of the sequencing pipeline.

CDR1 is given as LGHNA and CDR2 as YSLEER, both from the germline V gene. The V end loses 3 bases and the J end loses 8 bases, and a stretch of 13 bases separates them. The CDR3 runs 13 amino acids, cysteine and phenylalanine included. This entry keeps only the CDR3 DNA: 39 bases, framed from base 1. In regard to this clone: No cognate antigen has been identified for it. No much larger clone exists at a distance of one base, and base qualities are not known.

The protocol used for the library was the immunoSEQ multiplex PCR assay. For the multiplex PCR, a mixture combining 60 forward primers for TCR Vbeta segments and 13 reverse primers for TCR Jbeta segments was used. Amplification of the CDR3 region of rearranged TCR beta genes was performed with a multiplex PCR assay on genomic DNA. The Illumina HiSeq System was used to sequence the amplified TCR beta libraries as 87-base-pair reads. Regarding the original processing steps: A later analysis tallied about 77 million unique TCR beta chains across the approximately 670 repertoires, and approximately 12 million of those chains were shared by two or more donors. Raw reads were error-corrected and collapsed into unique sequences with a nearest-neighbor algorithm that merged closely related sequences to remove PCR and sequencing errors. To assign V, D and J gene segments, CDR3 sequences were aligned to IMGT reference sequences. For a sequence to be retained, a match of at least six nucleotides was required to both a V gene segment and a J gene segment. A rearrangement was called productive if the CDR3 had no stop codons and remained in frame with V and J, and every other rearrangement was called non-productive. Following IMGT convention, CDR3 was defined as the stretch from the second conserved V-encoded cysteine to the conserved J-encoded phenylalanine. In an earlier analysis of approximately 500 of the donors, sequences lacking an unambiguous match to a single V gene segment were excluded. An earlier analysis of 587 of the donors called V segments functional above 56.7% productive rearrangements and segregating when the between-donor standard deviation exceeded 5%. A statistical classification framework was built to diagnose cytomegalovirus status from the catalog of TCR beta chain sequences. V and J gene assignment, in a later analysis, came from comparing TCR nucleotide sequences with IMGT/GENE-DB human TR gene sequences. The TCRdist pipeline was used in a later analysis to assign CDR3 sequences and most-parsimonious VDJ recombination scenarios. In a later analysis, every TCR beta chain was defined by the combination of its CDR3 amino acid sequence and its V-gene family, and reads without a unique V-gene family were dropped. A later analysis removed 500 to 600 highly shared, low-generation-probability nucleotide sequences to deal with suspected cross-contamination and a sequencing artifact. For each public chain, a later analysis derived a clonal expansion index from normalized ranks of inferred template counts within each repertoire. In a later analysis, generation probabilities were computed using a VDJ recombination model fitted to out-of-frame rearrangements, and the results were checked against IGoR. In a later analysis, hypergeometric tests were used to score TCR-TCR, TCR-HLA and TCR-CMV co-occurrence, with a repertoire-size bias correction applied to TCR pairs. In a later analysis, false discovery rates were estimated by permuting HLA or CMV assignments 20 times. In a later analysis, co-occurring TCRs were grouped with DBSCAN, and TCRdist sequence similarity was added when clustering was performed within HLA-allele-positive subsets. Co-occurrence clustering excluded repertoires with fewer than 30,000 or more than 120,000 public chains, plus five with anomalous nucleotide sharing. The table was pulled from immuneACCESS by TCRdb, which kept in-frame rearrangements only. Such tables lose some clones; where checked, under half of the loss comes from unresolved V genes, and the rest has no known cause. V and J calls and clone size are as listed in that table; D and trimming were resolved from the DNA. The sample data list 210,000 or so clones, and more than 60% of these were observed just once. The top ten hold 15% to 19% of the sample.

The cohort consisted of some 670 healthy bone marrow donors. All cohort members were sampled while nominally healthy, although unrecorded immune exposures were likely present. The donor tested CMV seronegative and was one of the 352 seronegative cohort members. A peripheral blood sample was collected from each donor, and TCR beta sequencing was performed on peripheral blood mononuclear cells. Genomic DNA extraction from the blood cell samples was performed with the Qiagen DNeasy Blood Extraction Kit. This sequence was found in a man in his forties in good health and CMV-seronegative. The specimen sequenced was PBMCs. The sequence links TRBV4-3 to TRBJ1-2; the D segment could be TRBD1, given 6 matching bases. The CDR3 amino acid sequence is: CASSHTGRNGYTF. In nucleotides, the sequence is TGCGCCAGCAGCCATACAGGGAGAAACGGCTACACCTTC.